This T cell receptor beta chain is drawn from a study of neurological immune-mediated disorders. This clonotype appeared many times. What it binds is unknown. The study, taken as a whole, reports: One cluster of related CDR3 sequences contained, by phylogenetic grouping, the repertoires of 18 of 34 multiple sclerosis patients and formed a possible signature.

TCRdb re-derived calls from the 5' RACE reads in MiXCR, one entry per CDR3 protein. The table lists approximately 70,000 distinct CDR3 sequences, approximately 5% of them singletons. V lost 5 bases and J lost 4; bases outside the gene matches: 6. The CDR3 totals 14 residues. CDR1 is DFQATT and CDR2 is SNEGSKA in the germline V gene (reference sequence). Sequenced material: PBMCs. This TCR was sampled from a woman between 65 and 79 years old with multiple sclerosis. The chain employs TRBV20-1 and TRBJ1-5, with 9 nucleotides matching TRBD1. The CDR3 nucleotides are TGCAGTGCTGAAGACAGGGGGTCTAATCAGCCCCAGCATTTT. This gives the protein CSAEDRGSNQPQHF.